This T cell receptor (beta chain) was captured in a study of neurological immune-mediated disorders. Study results and limitations: It was HTLV-1-associated myelopathy that showed the most TCR clonal expansion, while multiple sclerosis showed the least, falling below healthy controls.

One entry per CDR3 protein, called by TCRdb with MiXCR from the 5' RACE reads. The sample has some 86,000 distinct CDR3 sequences, 2.5% to 3% seen once. Unsorted libraries were prepared from 2 million PBMCs held at -80 C. V gave up 6 bases and J gave up 0 bases; unmatched junction bases: 8. This CDR3 is built from 15 residues. Germline V gives CDR1 SGHRS, CDR2 YFSETQ. This clonotype was counted at least ten times. No antigen is known for it. The sample consisted of PBMCs. The TCR sequence derives from a woman in her 30s with multiple sclerosis. The gene calls are TRBV5-1 and TRBJ2-7; 8 nucleotides line up with TRBD2. The CDR3 spells CASTPGLASSYEQYF. Here the CDR3 DNA reads TGCGCCAGCACACCTGGACTAGCCAGCTCCTACGAGCAGTACTTC. Together with reference TRBV5-1 and TRBJ2-7, the CDR3 gives the full variable domain: KAGVTQTPRYLIKTRGQQVTLSCSPISGHRSVSWYQQTPGQGLQFLFEYFSETQRNKGNFPGRFSGRQFSNSRSEMNVSTLELGDSALYLCASTPGLASSYEQYFGPGTRLTVT.